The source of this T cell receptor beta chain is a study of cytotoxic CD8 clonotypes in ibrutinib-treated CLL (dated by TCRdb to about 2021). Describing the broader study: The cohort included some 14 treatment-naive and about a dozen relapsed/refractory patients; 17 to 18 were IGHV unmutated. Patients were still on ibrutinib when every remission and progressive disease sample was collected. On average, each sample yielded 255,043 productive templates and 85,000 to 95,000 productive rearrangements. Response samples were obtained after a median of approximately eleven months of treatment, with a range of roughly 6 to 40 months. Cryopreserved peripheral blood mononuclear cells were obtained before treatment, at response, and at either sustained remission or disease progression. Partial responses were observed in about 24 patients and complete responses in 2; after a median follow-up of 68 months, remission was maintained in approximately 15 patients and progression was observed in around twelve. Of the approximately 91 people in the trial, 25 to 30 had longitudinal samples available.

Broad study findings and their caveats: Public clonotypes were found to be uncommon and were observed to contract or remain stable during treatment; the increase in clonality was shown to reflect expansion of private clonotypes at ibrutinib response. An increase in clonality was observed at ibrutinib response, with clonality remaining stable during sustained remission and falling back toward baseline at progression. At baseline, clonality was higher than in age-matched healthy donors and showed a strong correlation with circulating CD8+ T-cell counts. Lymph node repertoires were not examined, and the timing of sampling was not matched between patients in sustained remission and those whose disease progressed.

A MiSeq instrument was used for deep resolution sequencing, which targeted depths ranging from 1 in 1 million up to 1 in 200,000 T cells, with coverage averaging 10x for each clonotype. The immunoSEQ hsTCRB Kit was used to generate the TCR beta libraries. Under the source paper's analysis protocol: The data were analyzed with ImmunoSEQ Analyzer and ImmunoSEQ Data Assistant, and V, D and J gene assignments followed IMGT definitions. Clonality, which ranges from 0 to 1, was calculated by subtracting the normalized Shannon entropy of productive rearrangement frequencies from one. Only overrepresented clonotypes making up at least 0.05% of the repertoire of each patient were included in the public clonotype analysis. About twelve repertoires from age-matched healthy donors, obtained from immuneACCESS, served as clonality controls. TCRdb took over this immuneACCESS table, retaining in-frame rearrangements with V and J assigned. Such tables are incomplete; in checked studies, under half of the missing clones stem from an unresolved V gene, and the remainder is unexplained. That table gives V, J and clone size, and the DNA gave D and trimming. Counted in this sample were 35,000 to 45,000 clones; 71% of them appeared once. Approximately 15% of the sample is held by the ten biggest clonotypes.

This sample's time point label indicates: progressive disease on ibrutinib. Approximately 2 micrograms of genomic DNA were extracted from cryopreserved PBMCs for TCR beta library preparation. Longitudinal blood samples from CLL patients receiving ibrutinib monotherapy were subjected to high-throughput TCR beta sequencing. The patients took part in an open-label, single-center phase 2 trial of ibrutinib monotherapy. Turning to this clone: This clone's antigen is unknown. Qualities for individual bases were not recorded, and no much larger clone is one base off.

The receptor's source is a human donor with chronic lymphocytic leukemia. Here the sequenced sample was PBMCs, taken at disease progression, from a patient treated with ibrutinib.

The CDR3 reads CASSYSAGNTEAFF. The nucleotides read TGTGCCAGCAGTTACTCTGCAGGGAACACTGAAGCTTTCTTT. The chain uses TRBV6-5 and TRBJ1-1, with the D gene not clear enough to name. The germline V gene specifies MNHEY as CDR1 and SVGAGI as CDR2. V and J are truncated by 0 bases and 1 base respectively, leaving an intervening sequence of 6 bases. The CDR3 goes from the cysteine to the phenylalanine over 14 residues. Only the CDR3 DNA is retained, 42 bases long and in frame from the first base.